These 7 T cell receptor beta chains were sequenced from one sample in a study of shared clonotypes between healthy human individuals. Clones were read by immunoSEQ multiplex PCR, and TCRdb kept only the in-frame ones, dropping some. The sample carries a few million clones, approximately 93% recorded once. The sample taken for sequencing was naive CD4+ T cells from PBMCs. Subset specified: CD45RA+ positively selected. These TCRs come from a man aged 18 to 30 in good health. Some clones in this sample may be carry-over from other donors' samples.

The chain uses TRBV5-1 and TRBJ2-1, with D perhaps TRBD2 (6 bases). The V gene lost 4 bases and the J gene lost 7 bases, with 21 bases spanning the gap. The germline V gene encodes CDR1 SGHRS and CDR2 YFSETQ. The CDR3 runs to 16 residues. The DNA for the CDR3 is TGCGCCAGCAGCCCGGCGACGGGGCAGGGACTTAATGAGCAGTTCTTC. Translated: CASSPATGQGLNEQFF. The full variable domain, rest sourced from reference TRBV5-1 and TRBJ2-1, is KAGVTQTPRYLIKTRGQQVTLSCSPISGHRSVSWYQQTPGQGLQFLFEYFSETQRNKGNFPGRFSGRQFSNSRSEMNVSTLELGDSALYLCASSPATGQGLNEQFFGPGTRLTVL.

The chain links TRBV5-1 to TRBJ2-5; 7 nucleotides align to TRBD2. In germline, CDR1 is SGHRS, CDR2 YFSETQ. The CDR3 extends over 14 amino acids. V was pared by 2 bases and J by 0 bases, with 1 base of the junction left unmatched. Here the CDR3 reads CASSFGTNQETQYF. The CDR3 DNA reads TGCGCCAGCAGCTTCGGGACTAACCAAGAGACCCAGTACTTC. The variable domain in full, completed from reference TRBV5-1 and TRBJ2-5, reads KAGVTQTPRYLIKTRGQQVTLSCSPISGHRSVSWYQQTPGQGLQFLFEYFSETQRNKGNFPGRFSGRQFSNSRSEMNVSTLELGDSALYLCASSFGTNQETQYFGPGTRLLVL.

The CDR3 sequence is CASNSVGTDYNEQFF. CDR3 DNA: TGTGCCAGTAATTCCGTCGGGACAGACTACAATGAGCAGTTCTTC. This chain joins TRBV19 and TRBJ2-1; 7 nucleotides line up with TRBD1. The V gene end was trimmed by 7 bases and the J gene end by 3 bases; junction bases not matched to a gene: 9. The CDR3 length is 15 residues. The germline gives CDR1 LNHDA, CDR2 SQIVND (reference sequence). Using reference TRBV19 and TRBJ2-1 for the parts outside the CDR3, the full variable domain is DGGITQSPKYLFRKEGQNVTLSCEQNLNHDAMYWYRQDPGQGLRLIYYSQIVNDFQKGDIAEGYSVSREKKESFPLTVTSAQKNPTAFYLCASNSVGTDYNEQFFGPGTRLTVL.

The rearrangement joins TRBV27 to TRBJ1-5; D is unresolved. This CDR3 is 13 amino acids long. From germline, CDR1 is MNHEY and CDR2 SMNVEV (reference sequence). Trimming pared 6 bases from V and 2 bases from J, leaving 8 bases between. CDR3 in amino acids: CASREWGNQPQHF. The DNA for the CDR3 is TGTGCCAGCAGGGAGTGGGGCAATCAGCCCCAGCATTTT.

The V call is TRBV30, the J call TRBJ2-6, with a weak D call TRBD2 (6 bases). In germline, CDR1 is GTSNPN, CDR2 SVGIG (reference sequence). This CDR3 has 16 amino acids. The germline V and J ends were trimmed by 4 bases and 2 bases, with 15 bases remaining between them. The CDR3 sequence is CAWKDGGNAGANVLTF. As DNA, the CDR3 is TGTGCCTGGAAGGACGGAGGGAATGCTGGGGCCAACGTCCTGACTTTC.

V and J are TRBV6-4 and TRBJ2-1; 9 nucleotides agree with TRBD2. Germline V gene sequence: CDR1 MRHNA, CDR2 SNTAGT. The V gene end was trimmed by 4 bases and the J gene end by 8 bases; junction bases not matched to a gene: 12. There are 16 residues in the CDR3. The CDR3 reads CASSGVAGVGRDEQFF. The CDR3 DNA reads as TGTGCCAGCAGTGGCGTAGCGGGAGTCGGTCGTGATGAGCAGTTCTTC.

The V gene is TRBV28, the J gene TRBJ2-7; D is unclear. The CDR3 loop spans 15 amino acids. V was pared by 2 bases and J by 2 bases, with 13 bases between. Germline V CDR1 and CDR2: MDHEN, SYDVKM. CDR3 amino acids: CASSLHPTQTYEQYF. CDR3 coding DNA: TGTGCCAGCAGTTTACATCCCACGCAGACCTACGAGCAGTACTTC. Full variable domain (outside the CDR3, taken from reference TRBV28 and TRBJ2-7): DVKVTQSSRYLVKRTGEKVFLECVQDMDHENMFWYRQDPGLGLRLIYFSYDVKMKEKGDIPEGYSVSREKKERFSLILESASTNQTSMYLCASSLHPTQTYEQYFGPGTRLTVT.